These 2 T cell receptor beta chains originate from one sample sequenced in a study of CD8 T cells in ankylosing spondylitis. Which antigens these TCRs recognize remains unknown. TCRdb independently ran MiXCR on the 5' RACE reads; one entry per CDR3 protein. The data contain just under 550,000 distinct CDR3 sequences, about an eighth of them seen just once; the ten biggest clones take up about 6.5%. Findings and caveats of the study: Seven to nine highly homologous variants formed a TCR beta motif that appeared characteristic of ankylosing spondylitis blood.

The sample taken for sequencing was blood, either unsorted or a sorted T cell fraction (not recorded which). These receptors originate from a male donor with ankylosing spondylitis.

The gene calls are TRBV28 and TRBJ1-1; 7 bases fit TRBD1. Germline values: CDR1 MDHEN, CDR2 SYDVKM. CDR3 length equals 16 residues. V shed 6 bases, J shed 5 bases, and the junction held 15 bases outside the gene matches. The CDR3 sequence: CASRTGKGLGLTEAFF. The CDR3 DNA is TGTGCCAGCAGGACAGGGAAGGGATTAGGATTGACTGAAGCTTTCTTT.

This clonotype showed up many times. The J gene is TRBJ2-2, the V gene TRBV12-3 or TRBV12-4; 7 nucleotides agree with TRBD2. V was clipped by 7 bases and J by 5 bases; unmatched bases: 13. The CDR3 is 16 residues long. In nucleotides, the CDR3 is TGTGCCAGCATCTTAGGGCGGGAGCGAATGACCGGGGAGCTGTTTTTT. Translating gives CASILGRERMTGELFF.